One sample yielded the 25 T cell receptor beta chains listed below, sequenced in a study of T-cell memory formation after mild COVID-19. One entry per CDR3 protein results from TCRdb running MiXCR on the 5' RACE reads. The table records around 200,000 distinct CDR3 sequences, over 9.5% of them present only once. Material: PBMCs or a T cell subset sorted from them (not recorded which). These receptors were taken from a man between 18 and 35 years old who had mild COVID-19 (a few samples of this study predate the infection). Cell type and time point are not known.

The CDR3 here is CASSLRAGVTTGELFF. The CDR3 nucleotides read TGCGCCAGCAGCTTGCGTGCAGGGGTTACCACCGGGGAGCTGTTTTTT. The chain recombines TRBV5-1 with TRBJ2-2, with D possibly TRBD1 on 6 matching bases. This CDR3 has 16 amino acids. Germline CDR1 SGHRS, CDR2 YFSETQ. The V end was cut by 1 base, the J end by 4 bases, with 14 bases between. Full variable domain (remainder filled in from reference TRBV5-1 and TRBJ2-2): KAGVTQTPRYLIKTRGQQVTLSCSPISGHRSVSWYQQTPGQGLQFLFEYFSETQRNKGNFPGRFSGRQFSNSRSEMNVSTLELGDSALYLCASSLRAGVTTGELFFGEGSRLTVL.

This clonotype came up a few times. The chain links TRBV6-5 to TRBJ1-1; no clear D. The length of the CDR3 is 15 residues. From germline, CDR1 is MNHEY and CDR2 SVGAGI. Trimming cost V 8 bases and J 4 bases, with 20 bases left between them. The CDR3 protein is CASAQVPTGSTEAFF. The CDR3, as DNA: TGTGCCAGCGCCCAGGTCCCAACCGGGAGCACTGAAGCTTTCTTT.

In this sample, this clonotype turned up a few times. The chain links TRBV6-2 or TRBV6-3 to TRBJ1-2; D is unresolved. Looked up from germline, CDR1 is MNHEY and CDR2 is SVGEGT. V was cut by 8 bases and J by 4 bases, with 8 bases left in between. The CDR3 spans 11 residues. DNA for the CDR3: TGTGCCAGCCAGGACGGCTATGGCTACACCTTC. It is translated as CASQDGYGYTF.

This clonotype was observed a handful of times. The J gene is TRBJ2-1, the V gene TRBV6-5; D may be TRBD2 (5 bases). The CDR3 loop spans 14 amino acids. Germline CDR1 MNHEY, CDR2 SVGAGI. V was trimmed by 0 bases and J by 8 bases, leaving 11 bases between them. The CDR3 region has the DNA TGTGCCAGCAGTTACTCGAGGTGGCGGGATGAGCAGTTCTTC. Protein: CASSYSRWRDEQFF.

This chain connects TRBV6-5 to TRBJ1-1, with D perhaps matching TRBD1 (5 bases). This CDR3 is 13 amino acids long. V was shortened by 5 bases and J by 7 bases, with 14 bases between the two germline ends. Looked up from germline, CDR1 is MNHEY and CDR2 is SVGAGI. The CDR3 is CASSPRDFGEAFF. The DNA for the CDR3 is TGTGCCAGCAGTCCCAGGGATTTCGGTGAAGCTTTCTTT.

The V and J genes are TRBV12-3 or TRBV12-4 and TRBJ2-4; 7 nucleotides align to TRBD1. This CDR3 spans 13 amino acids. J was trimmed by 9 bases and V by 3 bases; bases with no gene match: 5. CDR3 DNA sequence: TGTGCCAGCAGTTTCACAGGGGTTGGCATTCAGTACTTC. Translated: CASSFTGVGIQYF.

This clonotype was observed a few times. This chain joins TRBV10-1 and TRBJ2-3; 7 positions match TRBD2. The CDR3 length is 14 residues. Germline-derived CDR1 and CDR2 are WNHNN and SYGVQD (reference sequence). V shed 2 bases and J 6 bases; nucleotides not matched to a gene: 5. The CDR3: CASSEPAGVDTQYF. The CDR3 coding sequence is TGCGCCAGCAGTGAGCCCGCGGGAGTGGATACGCAGTATTTT.

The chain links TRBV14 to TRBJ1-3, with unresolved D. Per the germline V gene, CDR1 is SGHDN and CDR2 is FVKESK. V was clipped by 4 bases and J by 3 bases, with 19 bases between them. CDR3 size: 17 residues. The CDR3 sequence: CASSPMDAITDGNTIYF. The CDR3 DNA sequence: TGTGCCAGCAGCCCGATGGATGCGATTACCGATGGAAACACCATATATTTT.

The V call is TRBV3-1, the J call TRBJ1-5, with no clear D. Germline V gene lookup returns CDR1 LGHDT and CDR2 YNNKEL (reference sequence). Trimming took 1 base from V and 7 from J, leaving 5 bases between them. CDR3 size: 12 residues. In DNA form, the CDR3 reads TGTGCCAGCAGCCAAGCTGGGCAGCCCCAGCATTTT. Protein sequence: CASSQAGQPQHF.

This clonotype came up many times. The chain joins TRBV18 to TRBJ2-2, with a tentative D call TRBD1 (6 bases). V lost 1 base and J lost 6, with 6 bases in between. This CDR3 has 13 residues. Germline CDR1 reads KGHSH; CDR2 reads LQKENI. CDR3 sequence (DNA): TGTGCCAGCTCACCACAGGGGGCCGGGGAGCTGTTTTTT. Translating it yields CASSPQGAGELFF.

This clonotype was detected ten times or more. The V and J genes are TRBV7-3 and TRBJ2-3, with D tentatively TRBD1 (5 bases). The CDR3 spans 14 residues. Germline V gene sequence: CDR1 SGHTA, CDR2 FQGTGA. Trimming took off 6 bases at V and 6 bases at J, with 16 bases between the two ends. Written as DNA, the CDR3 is TGTGCCAGCAGTCCGAGCGCAGGGCGGGATACGCAGTATTTT. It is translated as CASSPSAGRDTQYF.

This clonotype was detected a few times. CDR3 loop: CASSVRGRESRGANVLTF. The DNA of the CDR3 is TGCGCCAGCAGCGTTCGAGGCAGGGAGTCGCGTGGGGCCAACGTCCTGACTTTC. The chain employs TRBV5-1 and TRBJ2-6; D possibly matches TRBD1 or TRBD2 (5 bases each). The CDR3 consists of 18 residues. V was shortened by 4 bases and J by 3 bases, with 20 bases between the two germline ends. Germline V gene lookup returns CDR1 SGHRS and CDR2 YFSETQ.

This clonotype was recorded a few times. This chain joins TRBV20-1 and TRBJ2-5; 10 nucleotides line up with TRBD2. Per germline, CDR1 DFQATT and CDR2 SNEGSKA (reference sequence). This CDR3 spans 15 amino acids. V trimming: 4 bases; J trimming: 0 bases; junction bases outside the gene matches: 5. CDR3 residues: CSATLTSGYQETQYF. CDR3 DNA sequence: TGCAGTGCTACCTTGACTAGCGGGTACCAAGAGACCCAGTACTTC.

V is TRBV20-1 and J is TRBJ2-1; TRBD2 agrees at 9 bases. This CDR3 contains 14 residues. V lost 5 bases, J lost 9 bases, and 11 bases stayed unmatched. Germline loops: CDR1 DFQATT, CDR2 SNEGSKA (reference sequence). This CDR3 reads CSASTGLADGEQFF. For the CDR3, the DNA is TGCAGTGCTTCTACGGGACTAGCTGACGGTGAGCAGTTCTTC.

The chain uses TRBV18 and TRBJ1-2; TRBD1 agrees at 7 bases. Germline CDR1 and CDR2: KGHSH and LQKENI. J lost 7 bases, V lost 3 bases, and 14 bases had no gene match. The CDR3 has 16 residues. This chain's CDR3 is CASSPPGQIRESGYTF. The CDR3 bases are TGTGCCAGCTCACCTCCGGGACAGATAAGAGAAAGTGGCTACACCTTC.

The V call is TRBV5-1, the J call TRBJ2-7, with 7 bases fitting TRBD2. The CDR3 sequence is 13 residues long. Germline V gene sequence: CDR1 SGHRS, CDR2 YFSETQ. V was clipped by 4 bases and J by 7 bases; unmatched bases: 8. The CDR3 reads CASSRDWGGEQYV. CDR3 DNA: TGCGCCAGCAGCCGAGATTGGGGAGGGGAGCAGTACGTC.

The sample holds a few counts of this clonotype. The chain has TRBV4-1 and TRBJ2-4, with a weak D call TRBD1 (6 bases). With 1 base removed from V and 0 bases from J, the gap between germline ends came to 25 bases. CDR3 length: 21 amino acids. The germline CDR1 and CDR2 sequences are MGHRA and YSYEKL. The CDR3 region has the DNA TGCGCCAGCAGCCAAGGAGCTCTCCGACAGGCCCTCATACTAGCCAAAAACATTCAGTACTTC. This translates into CASSQGALRQALILAKNIQYF.

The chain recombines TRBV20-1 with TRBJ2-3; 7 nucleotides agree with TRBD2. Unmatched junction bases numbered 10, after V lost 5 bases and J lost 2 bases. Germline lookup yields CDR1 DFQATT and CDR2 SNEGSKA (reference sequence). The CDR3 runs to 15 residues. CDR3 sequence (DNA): TGCAGTGCTCCGCGCGGGGGATCTTACACAGATACGCAGTATTTT. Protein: CSAPRGGSYTDTQYF.

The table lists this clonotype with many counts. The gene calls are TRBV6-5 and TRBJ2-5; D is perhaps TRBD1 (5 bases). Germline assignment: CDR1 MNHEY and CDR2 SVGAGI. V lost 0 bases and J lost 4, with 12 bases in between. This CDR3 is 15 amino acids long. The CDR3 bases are TGTGCCAGCAGTTACTCCGCAGGGTGGGCAGAGACCCAGTACTTC. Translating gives CASSYSAGWAETQYF.

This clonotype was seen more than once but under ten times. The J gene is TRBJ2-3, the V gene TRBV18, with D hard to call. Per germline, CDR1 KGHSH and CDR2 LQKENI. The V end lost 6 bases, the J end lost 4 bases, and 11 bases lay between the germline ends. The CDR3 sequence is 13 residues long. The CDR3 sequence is CASSPRRSDTQYF. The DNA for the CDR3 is TGTGCCAGCTCCCCTCGTCGGTCAGATACGCAGTATTTT.

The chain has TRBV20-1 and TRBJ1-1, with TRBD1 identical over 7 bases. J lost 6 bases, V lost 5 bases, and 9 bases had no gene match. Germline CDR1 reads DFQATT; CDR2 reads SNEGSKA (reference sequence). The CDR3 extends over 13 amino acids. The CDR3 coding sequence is TGCAGTGCTGAGGGGGGACAGTCCTCTGAAGCTTTCTTT. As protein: CSAEGGQSSEAFF.

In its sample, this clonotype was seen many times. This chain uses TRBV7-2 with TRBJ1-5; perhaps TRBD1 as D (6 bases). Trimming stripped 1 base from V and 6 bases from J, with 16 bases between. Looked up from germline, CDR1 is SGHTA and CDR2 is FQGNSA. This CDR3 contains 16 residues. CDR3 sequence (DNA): TGTGCCAGCAGCTTAGGTTCCAGGGGCGGTGGTCAGCCCCAGCATTTT. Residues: CASSLGSRGGGQPQHF.

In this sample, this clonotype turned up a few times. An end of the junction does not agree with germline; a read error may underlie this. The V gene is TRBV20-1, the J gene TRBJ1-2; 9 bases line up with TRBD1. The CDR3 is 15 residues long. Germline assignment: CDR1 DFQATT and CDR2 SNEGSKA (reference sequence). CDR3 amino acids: CSARVPDRGADGYTF. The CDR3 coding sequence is TGCAGTGCCAGAGTCCCCGACAGGGGGGCGGATGGCTACACCTTC.

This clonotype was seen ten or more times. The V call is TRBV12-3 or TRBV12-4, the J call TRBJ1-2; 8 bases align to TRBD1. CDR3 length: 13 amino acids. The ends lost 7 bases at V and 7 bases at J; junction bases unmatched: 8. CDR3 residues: CASNRDRPFGYTF. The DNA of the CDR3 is TGTGCCAGCAACCGGGACAGGCCTTTTGGCTACACCTTC.

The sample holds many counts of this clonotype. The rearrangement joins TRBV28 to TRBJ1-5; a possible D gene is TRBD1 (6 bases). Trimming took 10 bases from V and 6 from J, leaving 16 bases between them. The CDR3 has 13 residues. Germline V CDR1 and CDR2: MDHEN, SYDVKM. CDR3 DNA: TGTGCCACCCGGTCGGGGGGCACTCAGCCCCAGCATTTT. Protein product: CATRSGGTQPQHF.